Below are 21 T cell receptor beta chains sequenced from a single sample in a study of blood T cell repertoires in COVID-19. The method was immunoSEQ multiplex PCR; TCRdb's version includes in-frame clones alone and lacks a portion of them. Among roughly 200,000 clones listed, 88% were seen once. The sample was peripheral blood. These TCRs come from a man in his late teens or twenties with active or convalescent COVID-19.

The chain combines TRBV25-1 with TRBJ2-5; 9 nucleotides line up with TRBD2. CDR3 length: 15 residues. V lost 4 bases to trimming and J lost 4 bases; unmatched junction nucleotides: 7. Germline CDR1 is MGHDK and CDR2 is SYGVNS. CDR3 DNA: TGTGCCAGCAGTGGATCTTGGCGGGAGGGAGAGACCCAGTACTTC. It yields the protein CASSGSWREGETQYF.

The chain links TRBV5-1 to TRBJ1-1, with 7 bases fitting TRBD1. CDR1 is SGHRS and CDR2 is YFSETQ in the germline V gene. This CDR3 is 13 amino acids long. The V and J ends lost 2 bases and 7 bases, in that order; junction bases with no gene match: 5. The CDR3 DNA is TGCGCCAGCAGCTTCCGACAGGGTGGTGAAGCTTTCTTT. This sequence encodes CASSFRQGGEAFF.

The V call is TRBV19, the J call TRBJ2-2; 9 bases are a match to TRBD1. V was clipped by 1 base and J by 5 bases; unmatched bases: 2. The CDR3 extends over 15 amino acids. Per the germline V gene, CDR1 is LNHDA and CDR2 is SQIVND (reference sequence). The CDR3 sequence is CASSIAGTGTGELFF. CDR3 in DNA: TGTGCCAGTAGTATAGCCGGGACAGGGACCGGGGAGCTGTTTTTT.

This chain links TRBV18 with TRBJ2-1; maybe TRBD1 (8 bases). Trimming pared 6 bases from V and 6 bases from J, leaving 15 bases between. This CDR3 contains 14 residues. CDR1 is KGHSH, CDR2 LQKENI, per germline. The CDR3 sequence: CASSGGTGPNEQFF. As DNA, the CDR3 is TGTGCCAGCTCGGGAGGGACAGGCCCCAATGAGCAGTTCTTC. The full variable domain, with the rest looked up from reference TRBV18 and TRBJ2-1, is NAGVMQNPRHLVRRRGQEARLRCSPMKGHSHVYWYRQLPEEGLKFMVYLQKENIIDESGMPKERFSAEFPKEGPSILRIQQVVRGDSAAYFCASSGGTGPNEQFFGPGTRLTVL.

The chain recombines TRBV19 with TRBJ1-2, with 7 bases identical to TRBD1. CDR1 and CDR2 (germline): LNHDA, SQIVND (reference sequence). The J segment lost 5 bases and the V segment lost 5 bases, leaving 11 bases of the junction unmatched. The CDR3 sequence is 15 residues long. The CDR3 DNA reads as TGTGCCAGTAGTCCTCATCAGGGACAGCCATATGGCTACACCTTC. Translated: CASSPHQGQPYGYTF. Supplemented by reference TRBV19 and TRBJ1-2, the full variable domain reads DGGITQSPKYLFRKEGQNVTLSCEQNLNHDAMYWYRQDPGQGLRLIYYSQIVNDFQKGDIAEGYSVSREKKESFPLTVTSAQKNPTAFYLCASSPHQGQPYGYTFGSGTRLTVV.

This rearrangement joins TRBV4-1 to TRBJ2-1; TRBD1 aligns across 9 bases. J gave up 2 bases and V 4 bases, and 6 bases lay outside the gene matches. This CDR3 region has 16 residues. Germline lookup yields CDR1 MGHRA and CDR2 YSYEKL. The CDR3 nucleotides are TGCGCCAGCAGCCTCCCGGGACAGGGCCCCTACAATGAGCAGTTCTTC. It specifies CASSLPGQGPYNEQFF.

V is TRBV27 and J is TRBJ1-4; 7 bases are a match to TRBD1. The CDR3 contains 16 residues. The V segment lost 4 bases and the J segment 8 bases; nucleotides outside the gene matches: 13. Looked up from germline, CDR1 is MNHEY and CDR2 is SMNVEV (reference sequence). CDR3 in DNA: TGTGCCAGCAGTTCAAACACGGGACAGTGGGGGGAAAAACTGTTTTTT. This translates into CASSSNTGQWGEKLFF.

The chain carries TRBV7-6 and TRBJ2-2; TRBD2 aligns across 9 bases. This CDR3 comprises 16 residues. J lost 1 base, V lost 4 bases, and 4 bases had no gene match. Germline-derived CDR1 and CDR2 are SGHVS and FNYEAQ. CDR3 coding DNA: TGTGCCAGCAGCTCCAGACTAGCGGTGAACACCGGGGAGCTGTTTTTT. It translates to CASSSRLAVNTGELFF. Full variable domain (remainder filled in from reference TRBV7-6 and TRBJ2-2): GAGVSQSPRYKVTKRGQDVALRCDPISGHVSLYWYRQALGQGPEFLTYFNYEAQQDKSGLPNDRFSAERPEGSISTLTIQRTEQRDSAMYRCASSSRLAVNTGELFFGEGSRLTVL.

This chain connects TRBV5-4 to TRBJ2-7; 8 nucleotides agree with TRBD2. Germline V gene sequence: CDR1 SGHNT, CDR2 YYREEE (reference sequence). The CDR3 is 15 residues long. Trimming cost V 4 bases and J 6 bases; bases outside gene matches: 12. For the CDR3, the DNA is TGTGCCAGCAGCGCACCCGGGACTAGAATAGCCGAGCAGTACTTC. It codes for CASSAPGTRIAEQYF.

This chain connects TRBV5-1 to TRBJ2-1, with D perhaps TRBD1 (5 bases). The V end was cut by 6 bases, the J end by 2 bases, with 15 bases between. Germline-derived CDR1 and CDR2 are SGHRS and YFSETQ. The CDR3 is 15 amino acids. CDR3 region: CASTPQGAPYNEQFF. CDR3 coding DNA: TGCGCCAGCACCCCCCAAGGGGCCCCCTACAATGAGCAGTTCTTC.

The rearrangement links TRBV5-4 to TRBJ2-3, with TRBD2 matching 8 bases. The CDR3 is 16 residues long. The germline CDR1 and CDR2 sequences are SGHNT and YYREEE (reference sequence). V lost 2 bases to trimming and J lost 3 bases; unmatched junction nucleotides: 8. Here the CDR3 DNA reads TGTGCCAGCAGCTTTCCGGGACTAGGGGGAACAGATACGCAGTATTTT. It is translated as CASSFPGLGGTDTQYF.

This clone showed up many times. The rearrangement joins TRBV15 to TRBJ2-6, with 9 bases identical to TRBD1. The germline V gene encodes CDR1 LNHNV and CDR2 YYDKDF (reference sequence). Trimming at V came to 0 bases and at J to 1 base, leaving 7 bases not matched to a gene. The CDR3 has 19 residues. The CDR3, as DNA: TGTGCCACCAGCAGAGATCTGACAGGGGGATGGTCTGGGGCCAACGTCCTGACTTTC. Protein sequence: CATSRDLTGGWSGANVLTF.

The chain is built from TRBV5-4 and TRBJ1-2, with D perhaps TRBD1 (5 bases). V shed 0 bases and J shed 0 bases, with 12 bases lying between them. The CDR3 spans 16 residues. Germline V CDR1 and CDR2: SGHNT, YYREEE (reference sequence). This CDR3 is CASSLDYRRANYGYTF. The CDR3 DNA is TGTGCCAGCAGCTTGGACTACAGGAGAGCTAACTATGGCTACACCTTC.

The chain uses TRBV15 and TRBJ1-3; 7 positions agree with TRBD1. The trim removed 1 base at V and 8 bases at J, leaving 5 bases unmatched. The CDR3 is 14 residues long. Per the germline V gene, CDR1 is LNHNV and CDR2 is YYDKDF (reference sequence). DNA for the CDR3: TGTGCCACCAGCAGAGCGACAGGGTATGACACCATATATTTT. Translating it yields CATSRATGYDTIYF.

This CDR3 is CASSRGGLSSPLHF. The CDR3 DNA reads TGTGCCAGCAGCCGGGGGGGTTTGTCTTCACCCCTCCACTTT. The genes are TRBV11-3 and TRBJ1-6; tentative D call: TRBD1 (5 bases). The V end was cut by 5 bases, the J end by 9 bases, with 14 bases between. CDR3 length: 14 amino acids. Germline CDR1 is SGHNT and CDR2 is YENEEA.

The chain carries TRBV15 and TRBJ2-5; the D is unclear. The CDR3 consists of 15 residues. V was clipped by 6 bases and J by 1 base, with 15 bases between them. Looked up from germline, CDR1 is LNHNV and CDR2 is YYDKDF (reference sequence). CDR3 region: CATRGQAPLQETQYF. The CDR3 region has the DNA TGTGCCACCAGAGGCCAGGCACCCCTCCAAGAGACCCAGTACTTC.

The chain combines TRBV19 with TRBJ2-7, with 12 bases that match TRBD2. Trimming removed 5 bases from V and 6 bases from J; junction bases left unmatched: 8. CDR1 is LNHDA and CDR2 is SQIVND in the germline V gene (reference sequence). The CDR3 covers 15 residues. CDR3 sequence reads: CASSERTSGKVEQYF. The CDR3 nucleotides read TGTGCCAGTAGTGAGAGGACTAGCGGGAAGGTCGAGCAGTACTTC.

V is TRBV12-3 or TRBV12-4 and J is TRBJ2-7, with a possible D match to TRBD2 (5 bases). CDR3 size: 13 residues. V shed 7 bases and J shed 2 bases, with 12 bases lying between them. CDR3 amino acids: CASTLLGTYEQYF. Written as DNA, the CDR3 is TGTGCCAGCACCCTACTAGGCACCTACGAGCAGTACTTC.

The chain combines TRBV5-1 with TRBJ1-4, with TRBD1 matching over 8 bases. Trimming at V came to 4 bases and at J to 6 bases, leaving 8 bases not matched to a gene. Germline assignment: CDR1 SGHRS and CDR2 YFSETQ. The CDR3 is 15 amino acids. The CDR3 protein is CASSVFAGGDEKLFF. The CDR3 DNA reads TGCGCCAGCAGCGTTTTTGCAGGGGGCGATGAAAAACTGTTTTTT.

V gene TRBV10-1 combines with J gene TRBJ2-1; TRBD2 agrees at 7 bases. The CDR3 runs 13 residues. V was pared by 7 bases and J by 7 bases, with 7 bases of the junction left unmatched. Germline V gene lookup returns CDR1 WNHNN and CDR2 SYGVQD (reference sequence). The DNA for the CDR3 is TGCGCCAGCATGGCGGGAGTTGGGAATGAGCAGTTCTTC. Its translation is CASMAGVGNEQFF.

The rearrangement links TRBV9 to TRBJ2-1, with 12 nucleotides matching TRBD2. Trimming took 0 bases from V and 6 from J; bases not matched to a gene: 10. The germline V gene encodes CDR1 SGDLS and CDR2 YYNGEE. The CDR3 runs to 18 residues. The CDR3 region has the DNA TGTGCCAGCAGCGTAGGACTAGCGGGAGTCAGGAGGATCAATGAGCAGTTCTTC. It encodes CASSVGLAGVRRINEQFF.